This T cell receptor beta chain was observed in a study of Ad26.COV2.S vaccination and SARS-CoV-2 variants. Background on the study: Administration of Ad26.COV2.S was intramuscular, either once or twice 56 days apart. Study-wide results and caveats: Vaccinated individuals (as opposed to placebo recipients) had higher spike-specific TCR breadth. Recipients of either vaccine or placebo displayed similar breadth of non-spike TCRs.

CDR1 and CDR2 (germline): GTSNPN, SVGIG (reference sequence). V dropped 4 bases and J dropped 12; count of bases not matched to a gene: 22. The CDR3 length is 16 residues. Documented treatment: some 20 received Ad26.COV2.S at low or high dose, single or two shots; about 5 received placebo; per-sample allocation not given. Sampling was done on day 63 after the first vaccine or placebo injection. An Ad26 vector expressing Wuhan-strain SARS-CoV-2 spike constituted the vaccine. Only in-frame clones appear in the TCRdb table, and some are missing; sequencing was by immunoSEQ multiplex PCR. The table records about 400,000 clones, about 80% of them present only once. A note on this clone: Its cognate antigen is unknown.

The clonotype comes from a person between 18 and 59 years old who received the Ad26.COV2.S COVID-19 vaccine or a placebo. This chain links TRBV30 with TRBJ1-2; TRBD1 matches at 8 bases. The input for sequencing was peripheral blood, taken in a trial of Ad26.COV2.S vaccine versus placebo. The CDR3 nucleotides are TGTGCCTGGATCCGGGCAGGGGGCGGTCCGGGGCCCTCCGACACCTTC. Its translation is CAWIRAGGGPGPSDTF.